This T cell receptor (beta chain) was retrieved from a study of blood T cell repertoires in COVID-19. Study-level information: COVID-19 samples from acute and convalescent phases originated in the United States, Italy and Spain.

Original analysis: Reference gene primers were amplified, and this amplification served to estimate nucleated cell counts. Profiling relied on immunoSEQ multiplex PCR, and the TCRdb table lists in-frame clones only, not all of them. V, J and clone size are those of that table, while D and trimming were read from the DNA. The sample includes approximately 150,000 clones, 75% to 90% seen only once; the top ten take roughly 13%. The V gene lost 4 bases and the J gene lost 5 bases, with 10 bases spanning the gap. This CDR3 is built from 13 residues. Germline loops: CDR1 SGHDT, CDR2 YYEEEE. This receptor was taken from a man between 18 and 29 years old with COVID-19, enrolled during active disease. This chain joins TRBV5-6 and TRBJ1-5, with unresolved D. Sequenced sample: peripheral blood. CDR3 in DNA: TGTGCCAGCAGCGAAACCGGGTATCAGCCCCAGCATTTT. Protein sequence: CASSETGYQPQHF. Full variable domain (rest looked up from reference TRBV5-6 and TRBJ1-5): DAGVTQSPTHLIKTRGQQVTLRCSPKSGHDTVSWYQQALGQGPQFIFQYYEEEERQRGNFPDRFSGHQFPNYSSELNVNALLLGDSALYLCASSETGYQPQHFGDGTRLSIL.